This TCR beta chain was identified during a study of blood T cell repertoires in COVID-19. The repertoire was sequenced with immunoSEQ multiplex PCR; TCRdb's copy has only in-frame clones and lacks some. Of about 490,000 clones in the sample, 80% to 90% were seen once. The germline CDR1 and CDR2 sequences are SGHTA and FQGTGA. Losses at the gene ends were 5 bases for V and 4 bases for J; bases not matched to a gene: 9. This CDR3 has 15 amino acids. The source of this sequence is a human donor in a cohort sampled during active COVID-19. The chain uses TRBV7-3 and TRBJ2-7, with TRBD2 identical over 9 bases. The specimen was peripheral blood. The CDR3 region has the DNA TGTGCCAGCAGCCCCACCGGGACTAGCCTTTACGAGCAGTACTTC. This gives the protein CASSPTGTSLYEQYF.